This TCR beta chain was documented in a study of human T cells and chemical hapten exposure (dated by TCRdb to about 2021). In terms of the full investigation: For sensitization, 2% DPC in acetone was applied to a roughly 2 cm by roughly 2 cm area of upper inner arm skin. Weekly therapeutic DPC doses were additionally applied to the scalp of patients throughout the roughly 22-week study period. Patch testing was done on the upper back using Finn chambers containing 0.01% DPC, and results were scored after 6 days according to International Contact Dermatitis Research Group standards. Alopecia areata with under or over 50% scalp involvement, alopecia totalis and alopecia universalis were represented in the patient cohort, which was mostly female. Libraries were pooled for sequencing, and variation in per-sample TCR yields was attributed mainly to small differences in library volumes within the pool. This study followed changes in the peripheral blood TCR repertoire in vivo during primary and secondary sensitization of alopecia patients to the hapten diphenylcyclopropenone (DPC). Blood samples were taken from patients before sensitization (week 0) and then at 2, 6 and about 24 weeks after DPC sensitization. For TCR sequencing, blood came from 25 to 35 alopecia patients at anywhere from one to four time points (pre-sensitization, 2, 6 and 24 weeks). From each blood RNA sample, both TCR alpha and TCR beta chains were sequenced. Broad study findings and their caveats: DPC sensitization did not change how many TCRs were above 1 in 1000 frequency, and no evidence was found of alterations in global repertoire structure. Alopecia, a presumed autoimmune disease, was present in all patients, so the immune response of the patients might differ from that of healthy individuals. Compared with pre-sensitization or healthy control sets, expanded TCRs formed significantly more large CDR3 similarity clusters, which is consistent with antigen-driven responses. Patch test score correlated positively with the number of PT1 expanded TCRs, reaching significance at thresholds 8, 16 and 32 but not at 4. After repeated subsampling, the strength of the expansion versus patch-test correlation and the threshold at which it became significant changed.

Library preparation used RACE. Sequencing used a NextSeq 500. During library preparation, unique molecular identifiers were attached to individual cDNA molecules so that TCRs could be counted in a quantitative, reproducible way. Per the source publication's procedure: A median of approximately 100,000 TCRs per sample was observed, with a range of about 20,000 to 700,000. V, J and CDR3 annotation of the TCR reads was performed with the Decombinator software suite. For PS versus PT1 abundance plots, all samples were subsampled to the same number of TCRs (28,000). Expanded TCRs were defined as absent before sensitization and observed at least eight times at the 2-week time point. The public reads were reanalyzed by TCRdb: fastp trimming at Q25, MiXCR alignment, in-frame beta chains only. Merged by CDR3 protein, the rows form single entries marked with the most common genes and DNA. These V and J calls originate from TCRdb's pipeline instead of the authors' own analysis. The table for this sample lists almost 35,000 distinct CDR3 sequences; 10% of them were counted only once. In total, the top ten clones hold roughly 27% of the sample.

This clonotype showed up just a few times. Its antigen is still unknown. No quality values exist for individual bases; no much larger clone is one base distant. Explained via the paper, the time point label denotes: pre-sensitization, week 0. Sample treatment or condition, as interpreted from the label and publication: therapeutic diphenylcyclopropenone sensitization with weekly scalp DPC. Total RNA was isolated from unfractionated whole blood collected in Tempus Blood RNA tubes. At each patch-test visit, blood was drawn before the patch test was applied. Patients were considered eligible if aged 18 to 70, diagnosed with alopecia and deemed suitable for DPC therapy, and patients were excluded if pregnant. The sequences come from whole blood, collected in connection with sensitization to the hapten diphenylcyclopropenone (DPC). The TCR sequence derives from a man between 45 and 60 years old with alopecia areata. Some clones in this sample may be carry-over from other donors' samples.

The CDR3 region: CASSPSGTPTYEQYF. The nucleotides read TGTGCCAGCAGCCCCTCCGGGACACCCACCTACGAGCAGTACTTC. This chain is built from TRBV7-9 and TRBJ2-7; matching of 6 bases hints at TRBD1 as the D gene. CDR1 and CDR2 were assigned from the germline V gene (reference sequence) as SEHNR and FQNEAQ. From cysteine to phenylalanine, the CDR3 is 15 amino acids long. Left in the record is the CDR3 DNA by itself, 45 bases read in frame from the first base. Between the V and J ends, shortened by 5 bases and 2 bases respectively, the junction contains 16 bases.